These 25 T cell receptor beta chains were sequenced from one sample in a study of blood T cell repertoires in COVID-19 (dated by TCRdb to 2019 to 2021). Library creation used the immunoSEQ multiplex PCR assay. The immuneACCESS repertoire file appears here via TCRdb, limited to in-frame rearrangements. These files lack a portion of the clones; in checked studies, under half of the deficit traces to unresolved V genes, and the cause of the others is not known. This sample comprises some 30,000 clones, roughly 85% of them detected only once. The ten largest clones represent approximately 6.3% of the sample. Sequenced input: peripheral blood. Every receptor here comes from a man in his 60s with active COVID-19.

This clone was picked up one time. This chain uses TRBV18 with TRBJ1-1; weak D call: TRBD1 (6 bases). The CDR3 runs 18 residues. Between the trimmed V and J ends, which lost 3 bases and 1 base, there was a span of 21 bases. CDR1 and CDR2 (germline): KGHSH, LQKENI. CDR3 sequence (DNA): TGTGCCAGCTCACCGATTGAATATGGGGGCGCGGGGAACACTGAAGCTTTCTTT. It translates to CASSPIEYGGAGNTEAFF. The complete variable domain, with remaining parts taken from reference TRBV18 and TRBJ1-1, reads NAGVMQNPRHLVRRRGQEARLRCSPMKGHSHVYWYRQLPEEGLKFMVYLQKENIIDESGMPKERFSAEFPKEGPSILRIQQVVRGDSAAYFCASSPIEYGGAGNTEAFFGQGTRLTVV.

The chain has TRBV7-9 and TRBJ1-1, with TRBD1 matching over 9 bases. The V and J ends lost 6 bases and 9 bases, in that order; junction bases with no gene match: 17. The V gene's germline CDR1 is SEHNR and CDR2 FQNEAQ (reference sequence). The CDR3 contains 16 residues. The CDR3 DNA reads TGTGCCAGCAGTCCCATGGGGACAGGGCACACAACCAAAGCTTTCTTT. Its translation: CASSPMGTGHTTKAFF. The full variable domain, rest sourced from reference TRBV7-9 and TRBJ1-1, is DTGVSQNPRHKITKRGQNVTFRCDPISEHNRLYWYRQTLGQGPEFLTYFQNEAQLEKSRLLSDRFSAERPKGSFSTLEIQRTEQGDSAMYLCASSPMGTGHTTKAFFGQGTRLTVV.

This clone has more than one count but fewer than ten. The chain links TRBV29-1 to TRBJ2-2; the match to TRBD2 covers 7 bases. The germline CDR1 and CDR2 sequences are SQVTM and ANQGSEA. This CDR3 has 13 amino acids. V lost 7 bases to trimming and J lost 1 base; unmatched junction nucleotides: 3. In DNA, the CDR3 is TGCAGCGCCGTAGCGGGGAACACCGGGGAGCTGTTTTTT. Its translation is CSAVAGNTGELFF.

CDR3 in amino acids: CASLGGGQETQYF. CDR3 nucleotides: TGTGCCAGCCTTGGGGGCGGGCAAGAGACCCAGTACTTC. This rearrangement joins TRBV7-9 to TRBJ2-5; possibly TRBD1 for D (6 bases). The V end was cut by 8 bases, the J end by 2 bases, with 12 bases between. This CDR3 contains 13 residues. Germline CDR1 and CDR2: SEHNR and FQNEAQ (reference sequence).

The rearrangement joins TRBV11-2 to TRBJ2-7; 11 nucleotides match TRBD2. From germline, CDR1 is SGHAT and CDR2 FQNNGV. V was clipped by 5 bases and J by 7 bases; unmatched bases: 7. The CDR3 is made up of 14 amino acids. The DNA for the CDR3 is TGTGCCAGCAGCCGACTAGCGGGGCCAGGAGAGCAGTACGTC. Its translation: CASSRLAGPGEQYV.

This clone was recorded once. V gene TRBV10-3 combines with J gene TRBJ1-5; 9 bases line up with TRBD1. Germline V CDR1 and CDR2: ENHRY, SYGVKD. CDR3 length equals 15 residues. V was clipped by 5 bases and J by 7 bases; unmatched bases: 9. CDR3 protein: CAISSADRGWQPQHF. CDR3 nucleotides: TGTGCCATCAGTTCAGCGGACAGGGGCTGGCAGCCCCAGCATTTT.

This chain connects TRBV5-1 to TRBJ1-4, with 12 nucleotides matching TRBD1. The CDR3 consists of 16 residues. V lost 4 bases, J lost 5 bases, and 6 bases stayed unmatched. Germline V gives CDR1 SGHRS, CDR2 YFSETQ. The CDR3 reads CASSIGTGGSNEKLFF. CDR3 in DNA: TGCGCCAGCAGCATCGGGACAGGGGGCTCGAATGAAAAACTGTTTTTT.

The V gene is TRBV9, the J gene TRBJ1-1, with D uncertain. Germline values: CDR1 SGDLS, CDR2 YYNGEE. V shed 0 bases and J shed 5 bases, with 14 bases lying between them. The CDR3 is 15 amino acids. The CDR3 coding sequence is TGTGCCAGCAGCGTAGGAGCAACTGGCGGAACTGAAGCTTTCTTT. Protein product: CASSVGATGGTEAFF. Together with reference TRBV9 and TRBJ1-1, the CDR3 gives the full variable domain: DSGVTQTPKHLITATGQRVTLRCSPRSGDLSVYWYQQSLDQGLQFLIQYYNGEERAKGNILERFSAQQFPDLHSELNLSSLELGDSALYFCASSVGATGGTEAFFGQGTRLTVV.

CDR3: CASSLGLAGGHGQYF. The CDR3 DNA is TGTGCCAGCAGTTTAGGGCTAGCGGGAGGGCACGGGCAGTACTTC. V usage is TRBV28 and J usage is TRBJ2-7; TRBD2 aligns across 12 bases. The CDR3 loop spans 15 amino acids. Unmatched junction bases numbered 8, after V lost 2 bases and J lost 9 bases. Germline V lookup: CDR1 MDHEN, CDR2 SYDVKM.

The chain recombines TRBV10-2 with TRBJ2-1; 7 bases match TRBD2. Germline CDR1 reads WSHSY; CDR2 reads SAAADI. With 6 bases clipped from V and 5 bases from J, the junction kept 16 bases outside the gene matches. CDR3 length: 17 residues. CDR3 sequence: CASSIPAWEGVHNEQFF. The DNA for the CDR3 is TGCGCCAGCAGCATTCCTGCGTGGGAGGGAGTTCACAATGAGCAGTTCTTC.

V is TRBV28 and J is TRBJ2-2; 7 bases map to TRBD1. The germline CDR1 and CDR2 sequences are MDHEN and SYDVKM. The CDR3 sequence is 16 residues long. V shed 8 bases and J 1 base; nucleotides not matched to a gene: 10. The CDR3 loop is CASGSTWTGNTGELFF. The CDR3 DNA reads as TGTGCCAGCGGGTCAACATGGACAGGGAACACCGGGGAGCTGTTTTTT.

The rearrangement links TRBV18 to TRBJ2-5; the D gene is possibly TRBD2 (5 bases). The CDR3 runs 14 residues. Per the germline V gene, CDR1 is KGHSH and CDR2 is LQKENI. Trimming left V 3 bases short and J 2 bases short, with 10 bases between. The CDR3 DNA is TGTGCCAGCTCACCCTCGGGATTTCAAGAGACCCAGTACTTC. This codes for CASSPSGFQETQYF. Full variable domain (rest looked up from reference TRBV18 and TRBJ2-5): NAGVMQNPRHLVRRRGQEARLRCSPMKGHSHVYWYRQLPEEGLKFMVYLQKENIIDESGMPKERFSAEFPKEGPSILRIQQVVRGDSAAYFCASSPSGFQETQYFGPGTRLLVL.

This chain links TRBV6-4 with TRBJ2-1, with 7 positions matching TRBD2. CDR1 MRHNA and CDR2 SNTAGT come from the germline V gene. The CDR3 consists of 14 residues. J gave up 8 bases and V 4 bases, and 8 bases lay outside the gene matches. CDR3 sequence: CASSVNGRRDEQFF. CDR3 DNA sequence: TGTGCCAGCAGTGTGAACGGGAGGAGGGATGAGCAGTTCTTC.

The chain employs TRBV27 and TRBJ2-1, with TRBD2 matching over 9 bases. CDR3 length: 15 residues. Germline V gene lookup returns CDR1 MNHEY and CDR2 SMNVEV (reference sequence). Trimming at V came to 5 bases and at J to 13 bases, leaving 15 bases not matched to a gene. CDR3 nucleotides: TGTGCCAGCAGTCCGGACGTGGGACTAGCTTTTTCCCAGTTCTTC. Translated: CASSPDVGLAFSQFF.

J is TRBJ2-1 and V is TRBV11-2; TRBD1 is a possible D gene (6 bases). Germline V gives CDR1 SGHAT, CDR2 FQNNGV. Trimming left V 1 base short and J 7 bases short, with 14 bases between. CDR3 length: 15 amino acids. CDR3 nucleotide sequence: TGTGCCAGCAGCTTAGCGGGAAGGGGGTGGAATGAGCAGTTCTTC. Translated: CASSLAGRGWNEQFF.

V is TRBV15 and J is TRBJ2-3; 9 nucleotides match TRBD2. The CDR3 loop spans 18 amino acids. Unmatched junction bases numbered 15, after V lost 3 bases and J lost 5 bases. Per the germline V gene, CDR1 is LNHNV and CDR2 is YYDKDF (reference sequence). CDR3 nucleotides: TGTGCCACCAGCAGTCCCGTTGGTTCTAGCGGGATATTAGATACGCAGTATTTT. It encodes CATSSPVGSSGILDTQYF.

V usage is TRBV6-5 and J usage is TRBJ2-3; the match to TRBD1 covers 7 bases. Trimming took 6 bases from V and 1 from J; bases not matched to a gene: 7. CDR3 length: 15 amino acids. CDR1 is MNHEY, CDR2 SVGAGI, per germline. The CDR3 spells CASRTRQGRTDTQYF. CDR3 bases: TGTGCCAGCAGGACAAGACAGGGACGCACAGATACGCAGTATTTT.

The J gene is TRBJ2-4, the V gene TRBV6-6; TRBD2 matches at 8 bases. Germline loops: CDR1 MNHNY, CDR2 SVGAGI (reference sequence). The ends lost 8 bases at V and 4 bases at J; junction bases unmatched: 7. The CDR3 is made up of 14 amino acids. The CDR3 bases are TGTGCCAGCTTTTCGGGGGGGGAGAAAAACATTCAGTACTTC. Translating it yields CASFSGGEKNIQYF.

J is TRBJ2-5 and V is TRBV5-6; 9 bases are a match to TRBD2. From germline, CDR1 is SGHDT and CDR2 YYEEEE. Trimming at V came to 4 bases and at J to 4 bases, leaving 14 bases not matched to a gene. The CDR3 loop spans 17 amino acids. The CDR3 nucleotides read TGTGCCAGCAGCCCTAACTTTAGCGGGAGAGGGGGAGAGACCCAGTACTTC. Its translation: CASSPNFSGRGGETQYF.

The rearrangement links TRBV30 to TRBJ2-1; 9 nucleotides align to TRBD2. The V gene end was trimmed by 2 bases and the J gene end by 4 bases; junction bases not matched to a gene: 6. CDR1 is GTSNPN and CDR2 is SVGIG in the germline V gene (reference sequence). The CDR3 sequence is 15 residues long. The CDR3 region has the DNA TGTGCCTGGAGTAGCGGACTAGCGAGTTACAATGAGCAGTTCTTC. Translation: CAWSSGLASYNEQFF.

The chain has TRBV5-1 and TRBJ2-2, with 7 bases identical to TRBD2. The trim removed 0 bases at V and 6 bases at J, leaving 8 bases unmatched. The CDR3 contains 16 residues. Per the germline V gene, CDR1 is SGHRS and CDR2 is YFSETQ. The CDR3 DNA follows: TGCGCCAGCAGCTTGGGGGCGGGAGATCGAGCCGGGGAGCTGTTTTTT. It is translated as CASSLGAGDRAGELFF.

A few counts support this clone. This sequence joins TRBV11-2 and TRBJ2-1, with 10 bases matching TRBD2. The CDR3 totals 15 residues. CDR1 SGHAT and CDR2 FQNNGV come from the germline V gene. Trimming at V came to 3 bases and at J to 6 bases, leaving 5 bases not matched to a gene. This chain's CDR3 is CASSFGLADLNEQFF. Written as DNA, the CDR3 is TGTGCCAGCAGCTTTGGACTAGCGGACCTCAATGAGCAGTTCTTC.

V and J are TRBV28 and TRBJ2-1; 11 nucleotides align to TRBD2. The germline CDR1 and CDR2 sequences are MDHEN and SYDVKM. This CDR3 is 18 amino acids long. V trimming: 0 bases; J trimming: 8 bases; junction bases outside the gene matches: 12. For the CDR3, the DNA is TGTGCCAGCAGTTTATGGGCTAGCGGGAGGCCACCGGGGGATGAGCAGTTCTTC. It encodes CASSLWASGRPPGDEQFF.

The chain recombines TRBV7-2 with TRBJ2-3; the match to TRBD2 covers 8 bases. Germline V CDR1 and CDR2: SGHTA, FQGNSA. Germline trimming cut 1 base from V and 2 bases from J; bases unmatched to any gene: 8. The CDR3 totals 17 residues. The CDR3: CASSLVQAGVVTDTQYF. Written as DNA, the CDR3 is TGTGCCAGCAGCTTAGTTCAAGCGGGAGTGGTCACAGATACGCAGTATTTT. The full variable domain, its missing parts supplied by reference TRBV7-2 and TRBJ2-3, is GAGVSQSPSNKVTEKGKDVELRCDPISGHTALYWYRQSLGQGLEFLIYFQGNSAPDKSGLPSDRFSAERTGGSVSTLTIQRTQQEDSAVYLCASSLVQAGVVTDTQYFGPGTRLTVL.

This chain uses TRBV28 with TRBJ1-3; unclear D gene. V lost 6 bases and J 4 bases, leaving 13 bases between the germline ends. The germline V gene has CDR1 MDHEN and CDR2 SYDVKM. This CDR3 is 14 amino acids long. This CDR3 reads CASSWVEVGNTIYF. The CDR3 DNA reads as TGTGCCAGCAGCTGGGTGGAGGTCGGAAACACCATATATTTT.